This record concerns one TCR beta chain sequence. The sample originates from a study of early T cells in non-severe SARS-CoV-2 infection. Trimming cost V 2 bases and J 0 bases, with 23 bases left between them. The CDR3 covers 19 residues. CDR1 is SGHAT and CDR2 is FQNNGV in the germline V gene. Researchers tagged individual cDNA molecules with unique molecular identifiers. From the 5' RACE reads, TCRdb called clonotypes with MiXCR, one entry per CDR3 protein. Altogether roughly 100,000 distinct CDR3 sequences are present, 13% being singletons, with the ten largest covering 6% to 7.5%. The source of this sequence is an adult who was a healthcare worker with PCR-confirmed SARS-CoV-2 infection or an uninfected control (not recorded which). Sequencing was performed on whole blood. The chain joins TRBV11-2 to TRBJ2-7; D is uncertain. CDR3: CASSLLLQLRVSSSYEQYF. The DNA of the CDR3 is TGTGCCAGCAGCTTACTCTTACAGCTACGAGTATCTAGCTCCTACGAGCAGTACTTC.